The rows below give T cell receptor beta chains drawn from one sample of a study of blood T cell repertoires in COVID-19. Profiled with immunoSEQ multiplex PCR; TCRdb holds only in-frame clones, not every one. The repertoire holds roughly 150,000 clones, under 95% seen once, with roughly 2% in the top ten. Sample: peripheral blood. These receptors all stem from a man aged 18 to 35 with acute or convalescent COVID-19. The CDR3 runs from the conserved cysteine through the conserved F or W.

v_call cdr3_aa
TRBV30 CACMTDTSNTEAFF
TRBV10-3 CAISESGTDLYGYTF
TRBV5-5 CASSSGQEVYGYTF
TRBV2 CASSDHRASGGAFF
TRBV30 CAWSVSGSSEQYF
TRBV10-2 CASSESSWNTGELFF
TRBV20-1 CSASGLAGVPTYNEQFF
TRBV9 CASSVAPGTGGSGANVLTF
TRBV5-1 CASSLGGQETQYF
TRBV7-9 CASSLVTGEQYF
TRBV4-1 CASSQDREVTNEKLFF
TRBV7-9 CASSSSRWGDSPLHF
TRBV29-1 CSVDGAGTDTQYF
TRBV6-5 CASRPVPGEQYF
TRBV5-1 CASSLFPGLAGSQETQYF
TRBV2 CASSVQNNQPQHF
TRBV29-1 CSLDVGAETQYF
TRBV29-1 CSVDGGGLEQFF
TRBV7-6 CASSPLVFGGSNTGELFF
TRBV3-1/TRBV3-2 CASSKQGANHNQPQHF
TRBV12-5 CASGDPASGRIWGNTGELFF
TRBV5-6 CASSYRDREDNEQFF
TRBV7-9 CASSSTDRINYGYTF
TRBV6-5 CASRRRGGSTDTQYF
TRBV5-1 CASSPTGTGSYEQYF
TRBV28 CASSLEGQSTDTQYF
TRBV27 CASSLNGVNTEAFF
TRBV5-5 CASSSEGRRNGTSYNEQFF
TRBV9 CASSPGGGELFF
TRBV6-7 CASSHVPDRGDEYF
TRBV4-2 CASSQDRNRVDYGYTF
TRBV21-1 CASSKPYGLAGEWAYEQYF
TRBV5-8 CASSSPHRDHEQFF
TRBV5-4 CASSFDRGRLFNTEAFF
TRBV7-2 CASSNPRRGSYEQYF